This T cell receptor beta chain was documented in a study of T cells in Graves' hyperthyroidism and ophthalmopathy. CDR1 is MDHEN and CDR2 is SYDVKM in the germline V gene. V dropped 6 bases and J dropped 7 bases, with 21 bases sitting between them. The CDR3 totals 16 residues. From RNA transcripts, TCR beta CDR3 regions were amplified. First-round RT-PCR targeting the TCR CDR3 was performed with the HTBI primer set. Each CDR3 protein gets one entry after TCRdb re-called the multiplex PCR reads with MiXCR. The data show roughly 98,000 distinct CDR3 sequences, with roughly 39% seen just once and about a tenth held by the top ten.

The specimen was peripheral blood or thyroid tissue (not recorded which). The genes are TRBV28 and TRBJ1-4; perhaps TRBD1 as D (5 bases). The source is a woman aged 25 to 39 with Graves' hyperthyroidism. The DNA of the CDR3 is TGTGCCAGCAGCCGTCGACAGTTGGGGTCTGGTGAAAAACTGTTTTTT. Encoded protein: CASSRRQLGSGEKLFF.